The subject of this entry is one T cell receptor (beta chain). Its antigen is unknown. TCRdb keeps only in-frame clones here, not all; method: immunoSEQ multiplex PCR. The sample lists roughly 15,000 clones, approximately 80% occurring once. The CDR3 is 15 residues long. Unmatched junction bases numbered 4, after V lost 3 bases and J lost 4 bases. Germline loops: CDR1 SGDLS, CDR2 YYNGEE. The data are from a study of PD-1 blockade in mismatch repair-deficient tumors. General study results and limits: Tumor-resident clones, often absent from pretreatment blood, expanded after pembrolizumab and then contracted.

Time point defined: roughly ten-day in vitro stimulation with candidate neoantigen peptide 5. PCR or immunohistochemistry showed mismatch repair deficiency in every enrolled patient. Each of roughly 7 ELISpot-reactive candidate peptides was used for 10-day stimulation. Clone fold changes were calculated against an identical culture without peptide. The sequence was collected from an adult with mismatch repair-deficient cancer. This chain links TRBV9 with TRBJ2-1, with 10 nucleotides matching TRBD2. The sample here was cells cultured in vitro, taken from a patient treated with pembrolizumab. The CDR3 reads CASSDGLAVYNEQFF. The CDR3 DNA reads TGTGCCAGCAGCGACGGACTAGCGGTTTACAATGAGCAGTTCTTC.